Shown below are 13 T cell receptor beta chains from a single sample sequenced in a study of Graves' ophthalmopathy and Graves' hyperthyroidism. The study amplified TCR beta CDR3 regions using RNA transcripts. Amplification began with first-round RT-PCR using HTBI primers, then second-round multiplex PCR was performed. TCRdb passed the multiplex PCR reads through MiXCR, listing each CDR3 protein once. The table has approximately 640,000 distinct CDR3 sequences, approximately 39% seen once; the top ten hold over 2.5%. The sequenced material came from peripheral blood. These receptors were collected from an adult man with Graves' ophthalmopathy.

About this clonotype: This could be a read error, since a much larger clone is one nucleotide away. This sequence joins TRBV2 and TRBJ1-2, with D possibly TRBD1 on 5 matching bases. The CDR3 sequence is 14 residues long. Germline assignment: CDR1 SNHLY and CDR2 FYNNEI. This chain's CDR3 is CASSQEGGAEGYIF. Here the CDR3 DNA reads TGTGCCAGCAGCCAAGAAGGAGGGGCGGAAGGCTACATCTTC.

V and J are TRBV11-2 and TRBJ2-7; D not certain. The J call may not be correct, given that the DNA end is closer to TRBJ2-1. Per the germline V gene, CDR1 is SGHAT and CDR2 is FQNNGV. CDR3 length: 14 amino acids. DNA for the CDR3: TGTGCCAGCAGCTTACACTACGGCTCCAATGAGCAGTTCTTC. Amino acids: CASSLHYGSNEQFF.

This clonotype has only one observation. This chain uses TRBV7-2 with TRBJ2-5; D perhaps matches TRBD1 (6 bases). The CDR3 is 15 residues long. Trimming took off 0 bases at V and 4 bases at J, with 12 bases between the two ends. CDR1 and CDR2 (germline): SGHTA, FQGNSA. CDR3 in DNA: TGTGCCAGCAGCTTAGCGAGACAGGCGGGAGAGACCCAGTACTTC. It is translated as CASSLARQAGETQYF.

The genes are TRBV7-3 and TRBJ2-2; D uncertain. Trimming pared 1 base from V and 3 bases from J, leaving 9 bases between. This CDR3 is 15 amino acids long. Germline assignment: CDR1 SGHTA and CDR2 FQGTGA. The CDR3: CASSLNVPDTGELFF. As DNA, the CDR3 is TGTGCCAGCAGCTTAAATGTCCCCGACACCGGGGAGCTGTTTTTT.

Comments on this clonotype: A much larger clone sits a single nucleotide away, making a read error possible. The rearrangement uses TRBV25-1 and TRBJ1-2; possible D gene TRBD1, 6 bases. The CDR3 loop spans 14 amino acids. Germline V gene sequence: CDR1 MGHDK, CDR2 SYGVNS. The CDR3 DNA reads TGTGCCACCAGTGATTTGGGGGGCAAGAATGGCTGCACCTTC. This gives the protein CATSDLGGKNGCTF.

Ten or more counts support this clonotype. This sequence joins TRBV14 and TRBJ2-5, with no clear D. The ends were cut back, 1 base at V and 6 bases at J, with 3 bases in the middle. Germline V CDR1 and CDR2: SGHDN, FVKESK. The CDR3 length is 11 residues. The CDR3 spells CASSQVQTQYF. The DNA for the CDR3 is TGTGCCAGCAGCCAAGTCCAGACCCAGTACTTC.

This clonotype was recorded at least ten times. This chain links TRBV11-1 with TRBJ2-2, with a possible D match to TRBD1 (6 bases). Germline V lookup: CDR1 SGHAT, CDR2 FQDESV (reference sequence). V lost 5 bases, J lost 1 base, and 11 bases lay in between. CDR3 length equals 15 residues. The CDR3 loop reads CASSRRRGNTGELFF. CDR3 DNA: TGTGCCAGCAGCCGACGCAGGGGGAACACCGGGGAGCTGTTTTTT.

This sequence joins TRBV7-9 and TRBJ1-4; a possible D gene is TRBD1 (6 bases). V was pared by 3 bases and J by 8 bases, with 16 bases between. The CDR3 length is 15 residues. Germline V gene lookup returns CDR1 SEHNR and CDR2 FQNEAQ (reference sequence). The DNA for the CDR3 is TGTGCCAGCAGCTTGGCCGCAGGGGCGGAGGAAAAACTGTTTTTT. This gives the protein CASSLAAGAEEKLFF.

The table lists this clonotype with many counts. This chain uses TRBV4-1 with TRBJ2-7; TRBD1 matches at 9 bases. The germline CDR1 and CDR2 sequences are MGHRA and YSYEKL. The CDR3 has 16 amino acids. V shed 5 bases and J 6 bases; nucleotides not matched to a gene: 14. The CDR3 DNA reads as TGCGCCAGCAGCTCCGATCCCGGGACAGGGTTTCGCGAGCAGTACTTC. Encoded protein: CASSSDPGTGFREQYF.

V is TRBV7-9 and J is TRBJ2-2; 12 nucleotides line up with TRBD1. V gave up 5 bases and J gave up 3 bases; unmatched junction bases: 7. The CDR3 length is 17 residues. The germline V gene encodes CDR1 SEHNR and CDR2 FQNEAQ (reference sequence). The CDR3 DNA follows: TGTGCCAGCAGCGCAGTCGGGACAGGGGGCCACACCGGGGAGCTGTTTTTT. It translates to CASSAVGTGGHTGELFF.

Comments on this clonotype: This may stem from a read error, because a much larger clone lies one nucleotide away. This chain links TRBV25-1 with TRBJ2-2; D possibly matches TRBD1 or TRBD2 (5 bases each). The length of the CDR3 is 18 residues. Germline V gene lookup returns CDR1 MGHDK and CDR2 SYGVNS. The CDR3: CASSEYWVQGRSTGELLF. The CDR3, as DNA: TGTGCCAGCAGTGAATATTGGGTCCAGGGAAGGAGCACCGGGGAGCTGCTTTTT.

This chain links TRBV10-3 with TRBJ1-3; perhaps TRBD1 as D (6 bases). Per germline, CDR1 ENHRY and CDR2 SYGVKD. This CDR3 region has 15 residues. Trimming took off 6 bases at V and 0 bases at J, with 12 bases between the two ends. For the CDR3, the DNA is TGTGCCATCAGACGACAGGCCAGCTCTGGAAACACCATATATTTT. Protein product: CAIRRQASSGNTIYF.

This clonotype was counted ten times or more. This rearrangement joins TRBV20-1 to TRBJ2-7; D uncertain. This CDR3 is built from 13 residues. CDR1 and CDR2 from the germline V gene are DFQATT and SNEGSKA (reference sequence). Deletions cut 6 bases from V and 0 bases from J, with 12 bases between. The CDR3: CSALWRVSYEQYF. CDR3 nucleotide sequence: TGCAGTGCCCTTTGGAGAGTCTCCTACGAGCAGTACTTC.